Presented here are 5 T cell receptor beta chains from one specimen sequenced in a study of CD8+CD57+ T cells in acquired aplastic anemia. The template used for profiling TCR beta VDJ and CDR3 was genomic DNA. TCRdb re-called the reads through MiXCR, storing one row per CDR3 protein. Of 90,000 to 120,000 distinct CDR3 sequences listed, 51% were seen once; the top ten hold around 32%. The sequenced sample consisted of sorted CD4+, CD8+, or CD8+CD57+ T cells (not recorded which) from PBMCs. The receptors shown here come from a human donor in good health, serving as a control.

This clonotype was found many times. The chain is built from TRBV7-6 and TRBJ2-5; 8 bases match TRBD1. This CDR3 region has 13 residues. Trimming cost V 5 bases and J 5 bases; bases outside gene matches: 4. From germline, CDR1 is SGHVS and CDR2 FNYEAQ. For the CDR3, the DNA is TGTGCCAGCAGCCCTACAGGGGGGGAGACCCAGTACTTC. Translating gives CASSPTGGETQYF.

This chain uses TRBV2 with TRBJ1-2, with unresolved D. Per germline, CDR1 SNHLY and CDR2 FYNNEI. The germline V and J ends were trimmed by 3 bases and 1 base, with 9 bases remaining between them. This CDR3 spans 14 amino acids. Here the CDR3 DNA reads TGTGCCAGCAGTGAGGGAACGATTAACTATGGCTACACCTTC. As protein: CASSEGTINYGYTF.

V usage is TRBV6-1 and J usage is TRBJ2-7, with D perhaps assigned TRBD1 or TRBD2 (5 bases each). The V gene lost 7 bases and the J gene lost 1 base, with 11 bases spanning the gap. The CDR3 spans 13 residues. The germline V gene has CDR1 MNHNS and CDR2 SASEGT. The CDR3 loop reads CASKGTSSYEQYV. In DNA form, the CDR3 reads TGTGCCAGCAAGGGGACGTCTTCCTACGAGCAGTACGTC.

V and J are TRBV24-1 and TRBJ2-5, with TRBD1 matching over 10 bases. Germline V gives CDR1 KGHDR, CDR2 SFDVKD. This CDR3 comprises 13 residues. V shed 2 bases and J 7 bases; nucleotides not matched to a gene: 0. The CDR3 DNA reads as TGTGCCACCAGTGATTGGACAGGGGGGACCCAGTACTTC. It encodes CATSDWTGGTQYF.

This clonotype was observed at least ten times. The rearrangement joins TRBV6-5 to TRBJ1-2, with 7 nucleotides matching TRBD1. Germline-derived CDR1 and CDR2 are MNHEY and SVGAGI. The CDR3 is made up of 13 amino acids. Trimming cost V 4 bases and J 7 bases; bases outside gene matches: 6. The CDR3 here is CASSLGRGPGYTF. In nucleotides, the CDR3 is TGTGCCAGCAGTTTGGGAAGGGGGCCTGGCTACACCTTC.